These T cell receptor beta chains were read from a single sample in a study of EBV T-cell therapy then PD-1 blockade in nasopharyngeal carcinoma. Their recognized antigens are unknown. Clones were read by immunoSEQ multiplex PCR, and TCRdb kept only the in-frame ones, dropping some. This table has 20,000 or so clones, under 90% appearing once. The material was CD8+ T cells from blood, obtained at approximately day 250 from a patient whose treatment included autologous EBV-specific T cells and nivolumab. These receptors came from a man in his forties with nasopharyngeal carcinoma. Each CDR3 is given with its conserved first and last residue. A D gene is named only where the DNA matches it firmly. Not every row has a clone size; where given, it reads once, few, many or a size class.

D gene	V gene	clone size	J gene	CDR3 protein	CDR3 DNA
TRBD1	TRBV5-6	-	TRBJ2-7	CASSLVTGSSYEQYF	TGTGCCAGCAGCTTGGTGACAGGGAGCTCCTACGAGCAGTACTTC
TRBD2	TRBV7-9	once	TRBJ2-2	CASSGLAGVHTGELFF	TGTGCCAGCAGCGGACTAGCGGGGGTCCACACCGGGGAGCTGTTTTTT
-	TRBV29-1	few	TRBJ1-2	CSVEDRSAVNYGYTF	TGCAGCGTTGAAGATCGGTCGGCCGTGAACTATGGCTACACCTTC
-	TRBV28	once	TRBJ2-7	CASRSSSSYEQYF	TGTGCCAGCAGGTCCAGTAGCTCCTACGAGCAGTACTTC
-	TRBV6-6	-	TRBJ2-3	CASSHHSTDTQYF	TGTGCCAGCAGCCACCACAGCACAGATACGCAGTATTTT
TRBD1	TRBV5-6	once	TRBJ2-7	CASSLAGTGRYEQYF	TGTGCCAGCAGCTTGGCCGGGACAGGGCGCTACGAGCAGTACTTC
-	TRBV2	-	TRBJ2-7	CASRGEIYEQYF	TGTGCCAGCAGAGGAGAAATCTACGAGCAGTACTTC
-	TRBV2	few	TRBJ1-2	CASKGRRNYGYTF	TGTGCCAGCAAGGGCAGGCGGAACTATGGCTACACCTTC
TRBD2	TRBV15	-	TRBJ2-3	CATSTPLSGGADTQYF	TGTGCCACCAGCACCCCCCTGAGCGGGGGGGCCGATACGCAGTATTTT
-	TRBV6-2/TRBV6-3	-	TRBJ2-2	CASSYSGDTGELFF	TGTGCCAGCAGTTACTCGGGTGACACCGGGGAGCTGTTTTTT
-	TRBV6-1	-	TRBJ2-4	CASSERSTGVKNIQYF	TGTGCCAGCAGTGAAAGGTCGACAGGAGTCAAAAACATTCAGTACTTC
-	TRBV4-3	few	TRBJ1-1	CASSQAPGGVANTEAFF	TGCGCCAGCAGCCAAGCCCCTGGCGGGGTGGCGAACACTGAAGCTTTCTTT
TRBD1	TRBV6-4	-	TRBJ2-1	CASSISSPGQGADEQFF	TGTGCCAGCAGCATTTCTTCCCCGGGACAGGGGGCCGATGAGCAGTTCTTC
-	TRBV5-4	-	TRBJ1-2	CASSSRVGYGYTF	TGTGCCAGCAGCTCGCGAGTGGGATATGGCTACACCTTC
-	TRBV30	-	TRBJ2-2	CAHYAGELFF	TGTGCCCACTACGCCGGGGAGCTGTTTTTT
-	TRBV7-9	-	TRBJ2-5	CASSLENRETQYF	TGTGCCAGCAGCTTAGAAAACAGGGAGACCCAGTACTTC
TRBD2	TRBV4-1	-	TRBJ2-5	CASSQLAGEQETQYF	TGCGCCAGCAGCCAACTAGCGGGGGAGCAAGAGACCCAGTACTTC
TRBD2	TRBV3-1/TRBV3-2	-	TRBJ2-1	CASSQDGTSWVNEQFF	TGTGCCAGCAGCCAAGATGGGACTAGTTGGGTGAATGAGCAGTTCTTC
-	TRBV4-3	-	TRBJ2-4	CASSQEVAQRAKNIQYF	TGCGCCAGCAGCCAAGAGGTCGCCCAACGGGCCAAAAACATTCAGTACTTC
-	TRBV6-2/TRBV6-3	-	TRBJ1-1	CASSYLRVRTEAFF	TGTGCCAGCAGTTACCTCCGCGTCAGGACTGAAGCTTTCTTT
-	TRBV12-3/TRBV12-4	-	TRBJ1-1	CASTQVNTEAFF	TGTGCCAGTACCCAGGTGAACACTGAAGCTTTCTTT
TRBD2	TRBV5-6	once	TRBJ2-7	CASSLGLAEISYEQYF	TGTGCCAGCAGCCTCGGACTAGCGGAGATATCCTACGAGCAGTACTTC
TRBD1	TRBV2	-	TRBJ2-7	CASPGQGGDEQYF	TGTGCCAGCCCGGGACAGGGGGGGGATGAGCAGTACTTC
-	TRBV10-1	-	TRBJ2-1	CASSGINEQFF	TGCGCCAGCAGTGGGATAAATGAGCAGTTCTTC
-	TRBV25-1	-	TRBJ2-2	CASSEWADANTGELFF	TGTGCCAGCAGTGAATGGGCGGACGCGAACACCGGGGAGCTGTTTTTT
-	TRBV9	-	TRBJ2-1	CASSVEGGDNNEQFF	TGTGCCAGCAGCGTAGAGGGCGGGGATAACAATGAGCAGTTCTTC
TRBD1	TRBV7-9	-	TRBJ2-7	CASSLGTGSYEQYF	TGTGCCAGCAGCTTAGGGACAGGGTCCTACGAGCAGTACTTC
TRBD2	TRBV6-4	-	TRBJ2-2	CASSDGLASGELFF	TGTGCCAGCAGTGACGGACTAGCTAGCGGGGAGCTGTTTTTT
TRBD2	TRBV4-1	-	TRBJ2-1	CASSSRLALGYNEQFF	TGCGCCAGCAGCTCCCGACTAGCGTTGGGTTACAATGAGCAGTTCTTC
TRBD1	TRBV6-5	-	TRBJ1-2	CASSSAGTGANYGYTF	TGTGCCAGCAGTTCCGCAGGGACAGGTGCCAACTATGGCTACACCTTC
-	TRBV4-3	-	TRBJ1-1	CASSEFWGLTEAFF	TGCGCCAGCAGCGAGTTCTGGGGTCTCACTGAAGCTTTCTTT
-	TRBV24-1	-	TRBJ2-1	CATSKGEGSNEQFF	TGTGCCACCAGTAAAGGTGAGGGTAGCAATGAGCAGTTCTTC
-	TRBV7-9	few	TRBJ1-1	CASSLDTLATEAFF	TGTGCCAGCAGCCTAGACACCTTGGCCACTGAAGCTTTCTTT
TRBD1	TRBV5-4	few	TRBJ2-2	CASSVGQGSTGELFF	TGTGCCAGCAGCGTCGGACAGGGTAGCACCGGGGAGCTGTTTTTT
TRBD2	TRBV9	-	TRBJ2-1	CASSASGGAGNEQFF	TGTGCCAGCAGCGCCAGCGGGGGGGCCGGGAATGAGCAGTTCTTC
TRBD1	TRBV7-3	-	TRBJ2-7	CASSPGQGYEQYF	TGTGCCAGCAGCCCGGGACAGGGATACGAGCAGTACTTC
-	TRBV7-9	-	TRBJ2-7	CASSPAGHHYEQYF	TGTGCCAGCAGTCCAGCTGGACACCACTACGAGCAGTACTTC
-	TRBV5-4	-	TRBJ2-7	CASSGTGRQEQYF	TGTGCCAGCAGCGGTACAGGGCGGCAAGAGCAGTACTTC
-	TRBV6-2/TRBV6-3	-	TRBJ1-5	CASSYSETGLPYSNQPQHF	TGTGCCAGCAGTTACTCAGAGACAGGTCTACCCTATAGCAATCAGCCCCAGCATTTT
-	TRBV3-1/TRBV3-2	-	TRBJ2-1	CASSQGPGFYNEQFF	TGTGCCAGCAGCCAAGGGCCGGGTTTTTACAATGAGCAGTTCTTC
TRBD1	TRBV24-1	-	TRBJ2-1	CATSERDRSSYNEQFF	TGTGCCACCAGTGAGAGGGACAGAAGCTCCTACAATGAGCAGTTCTTC
-	TRBV19	-	TRBJ1-2	CASSISGYNYGYTF	TGTGCCAGTAGTATTTCCGGATATAACTATGGCTACACCTTC
-	TRBV7-9	-	TRBJ2-2	CASINPRGAGSSGELFF	TGTGCCAGCATTAACCCCAGGGGGGCCGGGAGCTCCGGGGAGCTGTTTTTT
-	TRBV5-1	-	TRBJ2-7	CASSWGGGSYEQYF	TGCGCCAGCAGCTGGGGAGGGGGCTCCTACGAGCAGTACTTC
-	TRBV4-3	-	TRBJ1-1	CASSLGRGTEAFF	TGCGCCAGCAGCCTCGGAAGGGGCACTGAAGCTTTCTTT
-	TRBV7-9	-	TRBJ1-3	CASSLDFYSGNTIYF	TGTGCCAGCAGCTTGGATTTTTACTCTGGAAACACCATATATTTT
-	TRBV12-3/TRBV12-4	-	TRBJ2-1	CASSLGGADQFF	TGTGCCAGCAGTTTAGGAGGGGCGGACCAGTTCTTC
-	TRBV10-3	-	TRBJ2-3	CAISPLLGVSTDTQYF	TGTGCCATCAGCCCCCTTTTGGGGGTGAGCACAGATACGCAGTATTTT
TRBD1	TRBV6-1	-	TRBJ2-5	CASSEIPAGGGGEETQYF	TGTGCCAGCAGTGAAATCCCGGCAGGGGGCGGTGGTGAAGAGACCCAGTACTTC
TRBD2	TRBV6-4	few	TRBJ2-3	CASSGTSGGADTQYF	TGTGCCAGCAGTGGGACTAGCGGGGGCGCAGATACGCAGTATTTT
TRBD1	TRBV7-2	-	TRBJ1-2	CASSPRQGFGYGYTF	TGTGCCAGCAGCCCCCGACAGGGGTTTGGCTATGGCTACACCTTC
-	TRBV7-9	-	TRBJ2-3	CASSLWLTFSPGGTDTQYF	TGTGCCAGCAGCTTATGGCTTACCTTCTCTCCCGGGGGCACAGATACGCAGTATTTT
-	TRBV21-1	once	TRBJ2-3	CASSNDTQYF	TGTGCCAGCAGCAATGATACGCAGTATTTT